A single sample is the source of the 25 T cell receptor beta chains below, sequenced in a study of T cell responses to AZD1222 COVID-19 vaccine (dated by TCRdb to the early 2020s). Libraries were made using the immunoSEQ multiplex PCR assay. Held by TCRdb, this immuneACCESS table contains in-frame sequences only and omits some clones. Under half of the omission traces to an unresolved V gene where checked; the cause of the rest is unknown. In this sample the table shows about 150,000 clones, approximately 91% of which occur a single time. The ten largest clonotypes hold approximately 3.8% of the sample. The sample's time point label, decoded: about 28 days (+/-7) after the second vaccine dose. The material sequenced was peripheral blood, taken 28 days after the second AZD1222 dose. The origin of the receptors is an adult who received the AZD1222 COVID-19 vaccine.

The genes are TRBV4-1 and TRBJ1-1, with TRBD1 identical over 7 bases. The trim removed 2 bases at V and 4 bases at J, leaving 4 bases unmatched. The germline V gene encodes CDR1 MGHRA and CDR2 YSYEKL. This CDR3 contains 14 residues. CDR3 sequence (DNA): TGCGCCAGCAGCCAACTTTCAGGGGGCACTGAAGCTTTCTTT. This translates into CASSQLSGGTEAFF.

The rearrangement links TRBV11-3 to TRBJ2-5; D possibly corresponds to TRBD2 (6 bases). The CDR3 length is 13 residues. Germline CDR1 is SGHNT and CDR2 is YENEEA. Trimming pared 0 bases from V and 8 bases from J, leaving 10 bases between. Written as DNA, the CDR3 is TGTGCCAGCAGCTTAGATCTCGGGGGAACCCAGTACTTC. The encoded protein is CASSLDLGGTQYF. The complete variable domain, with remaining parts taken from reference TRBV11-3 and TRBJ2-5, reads EAGVVQSPRYKIIEKKQPVAFWCNPISGHNTLYWYLQNLGQGPELLIRYENEEAVDDSQLPKDRFSAERLKGVDSTLKIQPAELGDSAVYLCASSLDLGGTQYFGPGTRLLVL.

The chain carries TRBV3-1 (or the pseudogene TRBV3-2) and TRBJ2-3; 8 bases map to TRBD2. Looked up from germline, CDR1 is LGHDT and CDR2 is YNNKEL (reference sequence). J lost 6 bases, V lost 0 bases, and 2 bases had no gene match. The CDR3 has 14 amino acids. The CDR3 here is CASSQELAADTQYF. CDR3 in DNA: TGTGCCAGCAGCCAAGAACTAGCGGCCGATACGCAGTATTTT.

CDR3 sequence: CSASMESEAFF. In DNA, the CDR3 is TGCAGTGCTAGTATGGAGAGTGAAGCTTTCTTT. The chain carries TRBV20-1 and TRBJ1-1; D gene ambiguous. The CDR3 totals 11 residues. Germline CDR1 DFQATT, CDR2 SNEGSKA (reference sequence). The ends were cut back, 3 bases at V and 7 bases at J, with 9 bases in the middle.

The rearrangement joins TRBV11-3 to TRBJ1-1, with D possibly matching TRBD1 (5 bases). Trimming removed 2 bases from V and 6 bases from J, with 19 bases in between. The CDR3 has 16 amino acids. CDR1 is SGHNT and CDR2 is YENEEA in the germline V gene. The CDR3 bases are TGTGCCAGCAGCTTAACCCCCGGACGTGGGGACCCTGAAGCTTTCTTT. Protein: CASSLTPGRGDPEAFF. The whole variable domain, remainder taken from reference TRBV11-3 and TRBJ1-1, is EAGVVQSPRYKIIEKKQPVAFWCNPISGHNTLYWYLQNLGQGPELLIRYENEEAVDDSQLPKDRFSAERLKGVDSTLKIQPAELGDSAVYLCASSLTPGRGDPEAFFGQGTRLTVV.

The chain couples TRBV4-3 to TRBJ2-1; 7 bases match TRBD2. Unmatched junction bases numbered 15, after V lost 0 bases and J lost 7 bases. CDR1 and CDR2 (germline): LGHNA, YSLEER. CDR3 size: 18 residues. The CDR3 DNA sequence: TGCGCCAGCAGCCAAGAGCCTAGCGGATCTGTGTTGGGTAATGAGCAGTTCTTC. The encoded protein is CASSQEPSGSVLGNEQFF.

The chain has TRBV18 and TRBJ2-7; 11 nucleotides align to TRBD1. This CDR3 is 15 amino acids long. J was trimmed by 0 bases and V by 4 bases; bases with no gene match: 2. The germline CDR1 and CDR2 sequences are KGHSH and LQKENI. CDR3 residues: CASSRGQGVSYEQYF. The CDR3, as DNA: TGTGCCAGCTCACGGGGACAGGGGGTCTCCTACGAGCAGTACTTC.

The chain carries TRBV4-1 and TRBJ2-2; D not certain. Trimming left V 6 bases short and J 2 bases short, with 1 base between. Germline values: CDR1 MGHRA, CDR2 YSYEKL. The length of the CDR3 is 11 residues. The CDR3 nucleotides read TGCGCCAGCAGTAACACCGGGGAGCTGTTTTTT. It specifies CASSNTGELFF.

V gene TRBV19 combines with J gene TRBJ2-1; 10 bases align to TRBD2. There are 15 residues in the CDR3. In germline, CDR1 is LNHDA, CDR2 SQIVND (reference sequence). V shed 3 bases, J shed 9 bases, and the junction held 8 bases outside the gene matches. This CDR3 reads CASSIPSGGSPEQFF. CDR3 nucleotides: TGTGCCAGTAGTATCCCTAGCGGGGGCAGCCCTGAGCAGTTCTTC.

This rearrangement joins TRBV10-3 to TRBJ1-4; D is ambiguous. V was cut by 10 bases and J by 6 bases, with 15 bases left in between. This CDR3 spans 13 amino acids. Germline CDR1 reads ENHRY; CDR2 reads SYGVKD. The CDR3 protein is CATRALVDEKLFF. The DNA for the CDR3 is TGTGCCACCCGGGCCCTTGTGGATGAAAAACTGTTTTTT.

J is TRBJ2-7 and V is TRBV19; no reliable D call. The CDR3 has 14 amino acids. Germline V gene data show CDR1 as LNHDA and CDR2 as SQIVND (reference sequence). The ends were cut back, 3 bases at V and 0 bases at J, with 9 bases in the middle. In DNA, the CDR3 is TGTGCCAGTAGTATCGTGGGTTCCTCCTACGAGCAGTACTTC. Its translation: CASSIVGSSYEQYF.

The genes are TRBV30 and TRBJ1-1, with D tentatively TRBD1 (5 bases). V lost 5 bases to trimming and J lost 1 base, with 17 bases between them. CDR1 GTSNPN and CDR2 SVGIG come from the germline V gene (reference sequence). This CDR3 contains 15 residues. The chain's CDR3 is CAWATPSGKNTEAFF. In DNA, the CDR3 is TGTGCCTGGGCGACACCCTCAGGGAAGAACACTGAAGCTTTCTTT.

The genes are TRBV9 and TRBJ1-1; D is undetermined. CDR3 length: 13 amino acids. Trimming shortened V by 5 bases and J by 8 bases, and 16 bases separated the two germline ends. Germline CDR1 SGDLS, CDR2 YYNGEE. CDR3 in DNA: TGTGCCAGCAGTCTCCCATCGGAGGGAGAAGCTTTCTTT. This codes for CASSLPSEGEAFF.

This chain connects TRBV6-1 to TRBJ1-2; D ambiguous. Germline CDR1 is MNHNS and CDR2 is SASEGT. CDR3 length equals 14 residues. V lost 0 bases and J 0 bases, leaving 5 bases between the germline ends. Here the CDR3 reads CASSEAATNYGYTF. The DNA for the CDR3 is TGTGCCAGCAGTGAAGCAGCCACTAACTATGGCTACACCTTC.

In DNA, the CDR3 is TGTGCCAGCTCACCTAGCGGGAGAAACGAGCAGTACTTC. Translated, it gives CASSPSGRNEQYF. The chain has TRBV18 and TRBJ2-7, with 9 bases identical to TRBD2. The CDR3 sequence is 13 residues long. Per the germline V gene, CDR1 is KGHSH and CDR2 is LQKENI. J lost 5 bases, V lost 3 bases, and 2 bases had no gene match.

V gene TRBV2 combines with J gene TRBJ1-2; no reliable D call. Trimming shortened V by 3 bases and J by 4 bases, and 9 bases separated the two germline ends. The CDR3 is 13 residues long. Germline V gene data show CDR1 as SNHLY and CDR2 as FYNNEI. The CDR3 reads CASSDHLSYGYTF. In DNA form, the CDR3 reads TGTGCCAGCAGTGACCATCTAAGCTATGGCTACACCTTC.

The CDR3: CASSLETRRYEQYF. In DNA form, the CDR3 reads TGTGCCAGCAGCTTAGAGACTAGACGCTACGAGCAGTACTTC. The chain carries TRBV7-2 and TRBJ2-7; D is possibly TRBD2 (6 bases). The CDR3 loop spans 14 amino acids. The germline CDR1 and CDR2 sequences are SGHTA and FQGNSA. The ends were cut back, 1 base at V and 3 bases at J, with 10 bases in the middle.

CDR3 sequence reads: CASSLVGTYGSNEQYF. CDR3 sequence (DNA): TGTGCCAGCAGCTTAGTAGGGACATACGGCTCGAACGAGCAGTACTTC. J is TRBJ2-7 and V is TRBV11-3; possibly TRBD1 for D (6 bases). Germline CDR1 and CDR2: SGHNT and YENEEA. CDR3 size: 16 residues. Trimming stripped 1 base from V and 5 bases from J, with 18 bases between.

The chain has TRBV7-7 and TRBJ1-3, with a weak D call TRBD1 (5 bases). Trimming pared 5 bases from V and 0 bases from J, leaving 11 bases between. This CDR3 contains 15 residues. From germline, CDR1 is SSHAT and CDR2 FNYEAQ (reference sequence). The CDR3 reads CASSQGPSSGNTIYF. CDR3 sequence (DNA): TGTGCCAGCAGCCAGGGACCGAGCTCTGGAAACACCATATATTTT. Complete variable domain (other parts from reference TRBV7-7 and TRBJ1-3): GAGVSQSPRYKVTKRGQDVTLRCDPISSHATLYWYQQALGQGPEFLTYFNYEAQPDKSGLPSDRFSAERPEGSISTLTIQRTEQRDSAMYRCASSQGPSSGNTIYFGEGSWLTVV.

In nucleotides, the CDR3 is TGTGCCAGCAGCTCCCGGGACAGTTTGAACACTGAAGCTTTCTTT. It is translated as CASSSRDSLNTEAFF. This chain links TRBV7-2 with TRBJ1-1, with TRBD1 identical over 7 bases. This CDR3 spans 15 amino acids. The germline CDR1 and CDR2 sequences are SGHTA and FQGNSA. Trimming took 4 bases from V and 0 from J; bases not matched to a gene: 5. The whole variable domain, filled in from reference TRBV7-2 and TRBJ1-1, reads GAGVSQSPSNKVTEKGKDVELRCDPISGHTALYWYRQSLGQGLEFLIYFQGNSAPDKSGLPSDRFSAERTGGSVSTLTIQRTQQEDSAVYLCASSSRDSLNTEAFFGQGTRLTVV.

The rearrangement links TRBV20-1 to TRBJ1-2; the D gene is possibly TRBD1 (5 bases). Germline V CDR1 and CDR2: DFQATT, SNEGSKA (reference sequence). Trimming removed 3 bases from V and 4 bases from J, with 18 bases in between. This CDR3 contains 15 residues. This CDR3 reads CSASPPGSVSYGYTF. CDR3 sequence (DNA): TGCAGTGCTAGTCCCCCAGGGTCCGTGTCCTATGGCTACACCTTC.

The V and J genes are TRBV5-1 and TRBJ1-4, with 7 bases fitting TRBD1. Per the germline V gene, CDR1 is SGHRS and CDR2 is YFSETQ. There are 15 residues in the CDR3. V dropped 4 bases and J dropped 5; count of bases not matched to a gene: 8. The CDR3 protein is CASSENRGANEKLFF. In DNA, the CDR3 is TGCGCCAGCAGCGAGAACAGGGGAGCGAATGAAAAACTGTTTTTT.

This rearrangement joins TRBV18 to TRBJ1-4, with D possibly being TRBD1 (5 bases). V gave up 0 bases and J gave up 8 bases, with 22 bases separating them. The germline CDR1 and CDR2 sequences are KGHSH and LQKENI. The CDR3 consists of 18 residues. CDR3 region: CASSPPFSAGPISEKLFF. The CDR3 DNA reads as TGTGCCAGCTCACCACCGTTTTCGGCAGGGCCGATCTCGGAAAAACTGTTTTTT.

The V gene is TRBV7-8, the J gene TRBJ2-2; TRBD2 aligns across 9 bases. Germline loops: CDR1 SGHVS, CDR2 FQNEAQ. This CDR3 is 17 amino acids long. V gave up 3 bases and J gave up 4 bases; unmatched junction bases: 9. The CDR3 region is CASSFGRGGLSTGELFF. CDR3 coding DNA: TGTGCCAGCAGCTTCGGGCGGGGGGGCCTGAGCACCGGGGAGCTGTTTTTT.

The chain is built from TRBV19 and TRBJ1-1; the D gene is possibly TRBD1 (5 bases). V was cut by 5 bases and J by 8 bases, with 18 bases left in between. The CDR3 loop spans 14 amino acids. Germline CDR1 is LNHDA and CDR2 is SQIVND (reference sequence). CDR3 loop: CASSFLGDSVEAFF. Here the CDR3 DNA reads TGTGCCAGTAGTTTCCTCGGGGACTCGGTCGAAGCTTTCTTT.